This is a list of T cell receptor beta chains from one sample in a study of beta chain features in type 1 diabetes. This table comes from immunoSEQ multiplex PCR, and its TCRdb copy is limited to in-frame clones, with some not included. This sample yields about 650,000 clones, of which around 12% are seen a single time; about 0.11% belongs to the top ten. Sequencing input: naive CD4+ T cells from blood. The receptors were gathered from a man aged 25 to 40 with type 1 diabetes. The CDR3 runs from the conserved cysteine through the conserved F or W. A D gene is named only where the DNA matches it firmly. Some rows mark clone size as missing; the rest say once, few, many or name a class of expanded clone.

length	D	J	V	size	DNA	CDR3
14	TRBD1	TRBJ1-6	TRBV18	few	TGTGCCAGCTCACCACGGGACAGTAATTCACCCCTCCACTTT	CASSPRDSNSPLHF
15	NA	TRBJ1-3	TRBV2	NA	TGTGCCAGCCGGGACGGATCGAGCTCTGGAAACACCATATATTTT	CASRDGSSSGNTIYF
15	NA	TRBJ2-1	TRBV7-7	few	TGTGCTAGCAGCCAAACTCAGGGGACCTACAATGAGCAGTTCTTC	CASSQTQGTYNEQFF
15	NA	TRBJ1-5	TRBV5-4	NA	TGTGCCAGCAGCTTGGACAGCAGGCAAGATCAGCCCCAGCATTTT	CASSLDSRQDQPQHF
14	NA	TRBJ2-4	TRBV6-6	few	TGTGCCAGCAGTTACTCGGCCCCTCCCAACATTCAGTACTTC	CASSYSAPPNIQYF
15	TRBD1	TRBJ1-4	TRBV25-1	few	TGTGCCAGCAGTGAACAACAGGGGGCGGGTGAAAAACTGTTTTTT	CASSEQQGAGEKLFF
15	NA	TRBJ1-6	TRBV9	NA	TGTGCCAGCAGCGTAGCACAGGGCAATAATTCACCCCTCCACTTT	CASSVAQGNNSPLHF
14	NA	TRBJ2-3	TRBV6-5	once	TGTGCCAGCAGTTATTCAGGGACTGCAGATACGCAGTATTTT	CASSYSGTADTQYF
13	NA	TRBJ1-6	TRBV11-1	NA	TGTGCCAGCAGCATAGCCTTTACTTCACCCCTCCACTTT	CASSIAFTSPLHF
14	TRBD1	TRBJ2-5	TRBV7-2	NA	TGTGCCAGCAGCTTTGGGACAGGGTGGGAGACCCAGTACTTC	CASSFGTGWETQYF
14	NA	TRBJ2-1	TRBV6-6	NA	TGTGCCAGCAGCCCGGGACATCCGGACAATGAGCAGTTCTTC	CASSPGHPDNEQFF
14	NA	TRBJ2-3	TRBV7-8	NA	TGTGCCAGCAGTTACCGCGGGCGCACAGATACGCAGTATTTT	CASSYRGRTDTQYF
19	TRBD2	TRBJ2-1	TRBV15	few	TGTGCCACCAGCACAACCCCAGGGGTAGCGGGGAGCTCCTACAATGAGCAGTTCTTC	CATSTTPGVAGSSYNEQFF
14	NA	TRBJ2-1	TRBV2	NA	TGTGCCAGCATTCGAGGTCTCCTTAACAATGAGCAGTTCTTC	CASIRGLLNNEQFF
16	NA	TRBJ2-7	TRBV11-2	NA	TGTGCCAGCAGCCTAGCCTTTGGCAGTTACTCCTACGAGCAGTACTTC	CASSLAFGSYSYEQYF
15	TRBD1	TRBJ1-6	TRBV7-9	few	TGTGCCAGCAGCTTAGCAGGGGGCGGCAATTCACCCCTCCACTTT	CASSLAGGGNSPLHF
12	NA	TRBJ1-4	TRBV14	NA	TGTGCCAGCAGCCAAGATATGGGACACCGGTTTTTT	CASSQDMGHRFF